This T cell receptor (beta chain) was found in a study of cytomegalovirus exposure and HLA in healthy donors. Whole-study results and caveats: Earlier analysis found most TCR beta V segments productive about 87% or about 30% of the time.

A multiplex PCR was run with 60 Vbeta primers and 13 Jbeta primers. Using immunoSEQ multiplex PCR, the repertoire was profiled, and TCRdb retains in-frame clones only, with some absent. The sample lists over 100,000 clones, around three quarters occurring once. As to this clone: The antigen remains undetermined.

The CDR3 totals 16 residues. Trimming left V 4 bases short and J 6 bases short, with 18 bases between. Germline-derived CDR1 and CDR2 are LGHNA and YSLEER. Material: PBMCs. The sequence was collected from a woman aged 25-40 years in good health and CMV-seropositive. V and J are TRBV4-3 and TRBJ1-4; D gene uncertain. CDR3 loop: CASSLNALRRDEKLFF. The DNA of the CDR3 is TGCGCCAGCAGCCTCAACGCTCTTCGGCGGGATGAAAAACTGTTTTTT.